The present T cell receptor (beta chain) was sequenced within a study of T cell responses to AZD1222 COVID-19 vaccine. Study-wide points: Spike-specific TCR breadth and depth were elevated following two AZD1222 doses. Scientists sampled the repertoires only once the peak T cell response had passed.

Details on this clone: Its antigen is unknown.

The germline CDR1 and CDR2 sequences are MRHNA and SNTAGT. Trimming took off 7 bases at V and 0 bases at J, with 9 bases between the two ends. The CDR3 totals 14 residues. Analyses pooled second doses at about 4 or about 12 weeks. Clones were read by immunoSEQ multiplex PCR, and TCRdb kept only the in-frame ones, dropping some. The sample lists 200,000 or so clones, approximately 93% occurring once. This TCR was sampled from an adult who received the AZD1222 COVID-19 vaccine. Sample: peripheral blood, taken 28 days after the second AZD1222 dose. The chain has TRBV6-4 and TRBJ2-2; a possible D gene is TRBD1 (6 bases). The CDR3 loop is CASTRTANTGELFF. The CDR3 DNA reads TGTGCCAGCACCCGGACAGCGAACACCGGGGAGCTGTTTTTT.